The clone carrying this T cell receptor beta chain turned up a few times. What it binds is not known. Method: immunoSEQ multiplex PCR; TCRdb's copy keeps in-frame clones and lacks some. The sample includes about 23,000 clones, 75% to 85% of them seen just once. V was pared by 1 base and J by 6 bases, with 15 bases of the junction left unmatched. CDR1 SGDLS and CDR2 YYNGEE come from the germline V gene. CDR3 length: 18 amino acids. These data belong to a study of CD4 T cells in relation to SARS-CoV-2 and coronaviruses. The unexposed donors gave CD4+ T cells in about 2010-2019, prior to COVID-19. The cells were cultured for approximately 10 days before CD4+ T cells were isolated. Testing used SARS-CoV-2 S/N and four cold-coronavirus spikes on unexposed-donor CD4+ T cells, cells permitting. General study findings and limits: This crossreactivity analysis covered spike protein alone, no other viral proteins.

J is TRBJ2-1 and V is TRBV9, with 8 bases aligning to TRBD2. Sample: CD4+ T cells from PBMCs, cultured in vitro. The receptor's source is a human donor in good health. CDR3 sequence (DNA): TGTGCCAGCAGCGTAAATCCCTATGGAAAGCGGGAGTTCAATGAGCAGTTCTTC. This encodes CASSVNPYGKREFNEQFF.